Presented here are 22 T cell receptor beta chains from one specimen sequenced in a study of beta chain features in type 1 diabetes. As every portion of the isolated RNA was reverse transcribed, the sequencing read expressed TCRB transcripts. Assay used: immunoSEQ multiplex PCR; TCRdb lists only in-frame clones, some missing. The sample holds about 150,000 clones, 10% seen once. Study observations and caveats: Shortening of TCRB CDR3s, moderate but significant, appeared in all four CD4+ subsets of Type 1 diabetes patients.

These receptors' antigens are unknown. Sequenced: central memory CD4+ T cells from blood. These receptors were collected from a man aged 25 to 40 with type 1 diabetes.

This clone was counted between two and nine times. The chain joins TRBV28 to TRBJ2-2, with TRBD2 matching over 9 bases. There are 15 residues in the CDR3. Germline values: CDR1 MDHEN, CDR2 SYDVKM. The ends lost 7 bases at V and 7 bases at J; junction bases unmatched: 10. The CDR3 DNA follows: TGTGCCAGCACCTGGGCGGGAGGGCCAAACGGGGAGCTGTTTTTT. As protein: CASTWAGGPNGELFF.

This clone was seen more than once but under ten times. V usage is TRBV30 and J usage is TRBJ1-5; 10 bases agree with TRBD1. V trimming: 4 bases; J trimming: 7 bases; junction bases outside the gene matches: 4. The CDR3 has 13 amino acids. The germline gives CDR1 GTSNPN, CDR2 SVGIG (reference sequence). CDR3 coding DNA: TGTGCCTGGACCGGACAGGGGGGACAGCCCCAGCATTTT. Amino acids: CAWTGQGGQPQHF.

This clone was observed a few times. The J gene is TRBJ2-7, the V gene TRBV2; 7 nucleotides align to TRBD1. From germline, CDR1 is SNHLY and CDR2 FYNNEI. The V gene end was trimmed by 3 bases and the J gene end by 3 bases; junction bases not matched to a gene: 2. This CDR3 has 13 amino acids. In DNA, the CDR3 is TGTGCCAGCAGTGATTCAGGGGGCTACGAGCAGTACTTC. This codes for CASSDSGGYEQYF. Full variable domain (outside the CDR3, taken from reference TRBV2 and TRBJ2-7): EPEVTQTPSHQVTQMGQEVILRCVPISNHLYFYWYRQILGQKVEFLVSFYNNEISEKSEIFDDQFSVERPDGSNFTLKIRSTKLEDSAMYFCASSDSGGYEQYFGPGTRLTVT.

V and J are TRBV4-1 and TRBJ1-5, with D tentatively TRBD1 (6 bases). V lost 6 bases, J lost 5 bases, and 20 bases lay in between. CDR1 MGHRA and CDR2 YSYEKL come from the germline V gene. The CDR3 covers 16 residues. This chain's CDR3 is CASRSQGRGLDQPQHF. The CDR3 DNA reads TGCGCCAGCAGATCCCAAGGGAGGGGGTTGGATCAGCCCCAGCATTTT.

The genes are TRBV2 and TRBJ2-2; D ambiguous. Germline V CDR1 and CDR2: SNHLY, FYNNEI. The CDR3 length is 13 residues. Trimming took off 7 bases at V and 0 bases at J, with 6 bases between the two ends. The CDR3 sequence: CASIRPNTGELFF. DNA for the CDR3: TGTGCCAGCATCAGGCCGAACACCGGGGAGCTGTTTTTT. Looking up the rest from reference TRBV2 and TRBJ2-2 gives the full variable domain: EPEVTQTPSHQVTQMGQEVILRCVPISNHLYFYWYRQILGQKVEFLVSFYNNEISEKSEIFDDQFSVERPDGSNFTLKIRSTKLEDSAMYFCASIRPNTGELFFGEGSRLTVL.

This clone has a handful of counts. This chain connects TRBV7-3 to TRBJ1-5; possibly TRBD1 for D (6 bases). V was pared by 5 bases and J by 7 bases, with 12 bases between. The CDR3 extends over 13 amino acids. Germline assignment: CDR1 SGHTA and CDR2 FQGTGA. The DNA of the CDR3 is TGTGCCAGCAGCCCGAACAGGGACCAGCCCCAGCATTTT. Residues: CASSPNRDQPQHF.

This clone was picked up a small number of times. The rearrangement uses TRBV4-3 and TRBJ2-5; D unresolved. The length of the CDR3 is 15 residues. The germline V gene has CDR1 LGHNA and CDR2 YSLEER. V shed 0 bases and J shed 4 bases, with 12 bases lying between them. CDR3 nucleotide sequence: TGCGCCAGCAGCCAAGATAATCTACCCCTAGAGACCCAGTACTTC. As protein: CASSQDNLPLETQYF.

V and J are TRBV28 and TRBJ1-2, with D hard to call. This CDR3 region has 15 residues. CDR1 MDHEN and CDR2 SYDVKM come from the germline V gene. The germline V and J ends were trimmed by 3 bases and 0 bases, with 11 bases remaining between them. The CDR3 protein is CASSFLTAANYGYTF. Written as DNA, the CDR3 is TGTGCCAGCAGTTTTTTAACAGCAGCTAACTATGGCTACACCTTC.

The rearrangement links TRBV30 to TRBJ2-1; TRBD2 is a possible D gene (5 bases). Trimming removed 0 bases from V and 12 bases from J, with 9 bases in between. The CDR3 has 11 amino acids. Germline V gene sequence: CDR1 GTSNPN, CDR2 SVGIG (reference sequence). The CDR3 DNA reads TGTGCCTGGAGTGTAGGTGGGAGGCAGTTCTTC. It specifies CAWSVGGRQFF.

Only a few counts were recorded for this clone. The chain is built from TRBV7-9 and TRBJ1-1; TRBD1 might be the D (6 bases). Trimming removed 7 bases from V and 4 bases from J, with 13 bases in between. Germline assignment: CDR1 SEHNR and CDR2 FQNEAQ (reference sequence). The CDR3 totals 13 residues. The CDR3 region has the DNA TGTGCCAGCACCCGGGGGGCGGGCACTGAAGCTTTCTTT. It encodes CASTRGAGTEAFF.

This clone came up a few times. V is TRBV6-6 and J is TRBJ2-2, with TRBD1 matching over 9 bases. V lost 6 bases, J lost 1 base, and 6 bases stayed unmatched. CDR1 is MNHNY, CDR2 SVGAGI, per germline (reference sequence). This CDR3 is built from 16 residues. The CDR3 nucleotides are TGTGCCAGCAGCCCGGGGACAGGGAGGAACACCGGGGAGCTGTTTTTT. Translating gives CASSPGTGRNTGELFF.

This clone was seen a handful of times. This chain links TRBV4-3 with TRBJ1-2, with TRBD1 matching over 7 bases. The CDR3 contains 16 residues. In germline, CDR1 is LGHNA, CDR2 YSLEER. V was clipped by 0 bases and J by 4 bases; unmatched bases: 8. CDR3 sequence reads: CASSQDFRGQSYGYTF. In nucleotides, the CDR3 is TGCGCCAGCAGCCAAGATTTTAGGGGGCAGAGCTATGGCTACACCTTC.

V gene TRBV11-2 combines with J gene TRBJ2-5, with D tentatively TRBD1 (6 bases). The germline CDR1 and CDR2 sequences are SGHAT and FQNNGV. V was cut by 5 bases and J by 2 bases, with 12 bases left in between. The CDR3 consists of 14 residues. CDR3 bases: TGTGCCAGCAGCCCTCAGACAGGACAAGAGACCCAGTACTTC. This codes for CASSPQTGQETQYF.

The chain employs TRBV25-1 and TRBJ2-7; D is possibly TRBD1 (6 bases). Trimming removed 3 bases from V and 3 bases from J, with 6 bases in between. There are 12 residues in the CDR3. From germline, CDR1 is MGHDK and CDR2 SYGVNS. CDR3 sequence (DNA): TGTGCCAGCAGTGACAGGGGCTACGAGCAGTACTTC. It specifies CASSDRGYEQYF.

V gene TRBV28 combines with J gene TRBJ2-4, with D uncertain. Looked up from germline, CDR1 is MDHEN and CDR2 is SYDVKM. The CDR3 length is 13 residues. The V gene lost 6 bases and the J gene lost 0 bases, with 6 bases spanning the gap. Written as DNA, the CDR3 is TGTGCCAGCAGACAGATAGCCAAAAACATTCAGTACTTC. It specifies CASRQIAKNIQYF.

The chain uses TRBV2 and TRBJ2-3; D might be TRBD1 (5 bases). Germline V lookup: CDR1 SNHLY, CDR2 FYNNEI. Trimming shortened V by 7 bases and J by 5 bases, and 13 bases separated the two germline ends. This CDR3 region has 13 residues. The CDR3 spells CASIPLGEDTQYF. The CDR3 DNA is TGTGCCAGCATTCCCCTAGGGGAAGATACGCAGTATTTT.

This sequence joins TRBV4-3 and TRBJ2-1, with D possibly being TRBD2 (5 bases). Germline V CDR1 and CDR2: LGHNA, YSLEER. The CDR3 extends over 14 amino acids. The V and J ends lost 3 bases and 5 bases respectively, with 11 bases between them. CDR3 protein: CASSQLGRDNEQFF. The CDR3 DNA sequence: TGCGCCAGCAGCCAGCTGGGGAGAGACAATGAGCAGTTCTTC.

This clone turned up a few times. The rearrangement links TRBV10-3 to TRBJ1-2; no definite D call. The CDR3 covers 15 residues. The germline gives CDR1 ENHRY, CDR2 SYGVKD. Between the trimmed V and J ends, which lost 0 bases and 5 bases, there was a span of 13 bases. The chain's CDR3 is CAISESGGAGYGYTF. CDR3 DNA sequence: TGTGCCATCAGTGAGTCAGGAGGCGCGGGATATGGCTACACCTTC.

The rearrangement uses TRBV2 and TRBJ1-5, with D unclear. CDR1 is SNHLY, CDR2 FYNNEI, per germline. V was shortened by 6 bases and J by 0 bases, with 9 bases between the two germline ends. The length of the CDR3 is 14 residues. This chain's CDR3 is CASSPTNSNQPQHF. CDR3 nucleotide sequence: TGTGCCAGCAGCCCCACTAATAGCAATCAGCCCCAGCATTTT.

A few counts support this clone. The chain links TRBV14 to TRBJ1-2, with unresolved D. In germline, CDR1 is SGHDN, CDR2 FVKESK. The CDR3 spans 13 residues. Trimming shortened V by 1 base and J by 2 bases, and 5 bases separated the two germline ends. CDR3 DNA: TGTGCCAGCAGCCAAGGAGGGAACTATGGCTACACCTTC. This codes for CASSQGGNYGYTF.

In its sample, this clone was seen a few times. V gene TRBV4-2 combines with J gene TRBJ1-1; no clear D gene. V gave up 1 base and J gave up 3 bases, with 12 bases separating them. Germline CDR1 reads LGHNA; CDR2 reads YNFKEQ. CDR3 length: 15 residues. CDR3 DNA: TGTGCCAGCAGCCAAGGGGGAGGAGGTGACACTGAAGCTTTCTTT. Amino acids: CASSQGGGGDTEAFF.

Only a few counts were recorded for this clone. The chain combines TRBV28 with TRBJ1-1, with a weak D call TRBD1 (5 bases). V was cut by 6 bases and J by 0 bases, with 8 bases left in between. In germline, CDR1 is MDHEN, CDR2 SYDVKM. This CDR3 is built from 13 residues. CDR3 nucleotide sequence: TGTGCCAGCAGCAGGACATTGAACACTGAAGCTTTCTTT. Translation: CASSRTLNTEAFF.